The present T cell receptor beta chain was sequenced within a study of vaccination effects on CD4 cells after COVID-19. The germline V gene encodes CDR1 DFQATT and CDR2 SNEGSKA (reference sequence). The CDR3 extends over 14 amino acids. J gave up 7 bases and V 3 bases, and 12 bases lay outside the gene matches. The table came from immunoSEQ multiplex PCR; TCRdb's copy has only in-frame clones and leaves some out. Among about 14,000 clones listed, over 65% were seen once. Antigen-specific CD4+ T cells were expanded with viral peptide pools in the ViraFEST assay before sequencing. Culture lasted about ten days before CD4+ T cell isolation. In regard to this clone: Its antigen is not identified.

The material sequenced was CD4+ T cells from PBMCs cultured with HCoV-229E spike peptides, taken before COVID-19 vaccination. The clonotype was recovered from a human donor who received a COVID-19 vaccine. The rearrangement links TRBV20-1 to TRBJ2-7; 7 positions agree with TRBD2. The CDR3 is CSASSGLEGGEQYF. The CDR3 region has the DNA TGCAGTGCTAGTTCTGGACTAGAGGGCGGGGAGCAGTACTTC.